The rows below give T cell receptor beta chains drawn from one sample of a study of T cell responses to AZD1222 COVID-19 vaccine. Measured with immunoSEQ multiplex PCR; TCRdb has only the in-frame clones, and not every one. This table holds about 180,000 clones, around 88% found once. Sequencing used peripheral blood, obtained on day 0 of AZD1222 vaccination. Source of these receptors: an adult in good health. Each CDR3 is given with its conserved first and last residue. D genes are given only for firm matches. Size tells how often a clone was seen (once, few, many) or the class of an expanded clone, and some rows leave it out.

size	D	V	J	DNA	CDR3
.	.	TRBV28	TRBJ1-2	TGTGCCAGCAGTTGGGGTGGGGGCTACACCTTC	CASSWGGGYTF
.	.	TRBV21-1	TRBJ1-1	TGTGCCAGCAGCTCGAACAGGGGCCCTGGGGGTAACACTGAAGCTTTCTTT	CASSSNRGPGGNTEAFF
.	TRBD2	TRBV3-1/TRBV3-2	TRBJ2-5	TGTGCCAGCAGCCAAACGAGCGGGGTGGACTTC	CASSQTSGVDF
.	.	TRBV27	TRBJ2-7	TGTGCCAGCAGTTTATCGGTAGGGGGATACTCCTACGAGCAGTACTTC	CASSLSVGGYSYEQYF
.	.	TRBV7-6	TRBJ2-5	TGTGCCAGCGGGCAGTCGGGGTTAAGCTACCAAGAGACCCAGTACTTC	CASGQSGLSYQETQYF
.	TRBD1	TRBV2	TRBJ1-1	TGTGCCAGCAGTCCACAAACAGGGGGAGGCACTGAAGCTTTCTTT	CASSPQTGGGTEAFF
.	.	TRBV5-1	TRBJ1-6	TGCGCCAGCGGGGAACCCACCAGGGGAGAGTCACCCCTCCACTTT	CASGEPTRGESPLHF
.	TRBD2	TRBV28	TRBJ2-5	TGTGCCAGCAGTTTGGGGGGGACGGGATCGTTCGAGACCCAGTACTTC	CASSLGGTGSFETQYF
.	.	TRBV5-4	TRBJ1-6	TGTGCCAGCAGCTCTCGTAGGGCAGGGGAATCACCCCTCCACTTT	CASSSRRAGESPLHF
many	.	TRBV30	TRBJ1-2	TGTGCCTGGAGTGTACGGGCCTATGGCTACACCTTC	CAWSVRAYGYTF
.	TRBD1	TRBV18	TRBJ1-4	TGTGCCAGCTCACGAGATTTGGGGACAGGGGGCGCATTGGAAAGACTGTTTTTT	CASSRDLGTGGALERLFF
.	TRBD1	TRBV28	TRBJ2-7	TGTGCCAGCAGCTCAACCGGGACAGGGGGCGAGCAGTACTTC	CASSSTGTGGEQYF
.	TRBD1	TRBV2	TRBJ1-6	TGTGCCAGCAGTCCGGGACAGAATTCACCCCTCCACTTT	CASSPGQNSPLHF
.	.	TRBV19	TRBJ2-1	TGTGCCTGCCGGGTGACTGGAGGGGGTAATGAGCAGTTCTTC	CACRVTGGGNEQFF
.	.	TRBV12-3/TRBV12-4	TRBJ1-2	TGTGCCAGCAGTTTGGAGGGGTATGGCTACACCTTC	CASSLEGYGYTF
.	.	TRBV9	TRBJ1-2	TGTGCCAGCAGCGTACAGGGGACTAACTATGGCTACACCTTC	CASSVQGTNYGYTF
.	TRBD1	TRBV28	TRBJ2-5	TGTGCCAGCAGTTGGGGGACAGGGACACAAGAGACCCAGTACTTC	CASSWGTGTQETQYF
.	.	TRBV28	TRBJ1-4	TGTGCCAGCAGTGCCGACGGTGCAACTAATGAAAAACTGTTTTTT	CASSADGATNEKLFF
.	.	TRBV14	TRBJ1-2	TGTGCCAGCAGCCCCGCAGTCTCGAGCGGGGGCTACACCTTC	CASSPAVSSGGYTF
.	.	TRBV5-4	TRBJ2-1	TGTGCCAGCAGCCCGGGACCCAATGAGCAGTTCTTC	CASSPGPNEQFF
once	.	TRBV7-9	TRBJ1-1	TGTGCCAGCAGCTTAGATCAGGGTGAAGCTTTCTTT	CASSLDQGEAFF
.	TRBD1	TRBV5-1	TRBJ2-5	TGCGCCAGCAGCTTGGGACAGGGTCTCAAAGAGACCCAGTACTTC	CASSLGQGLKETQYF
.	.	TRBV5-8	TRBJ1-5	TGTGCCAGCAGCTTAGGTCGAGCTTACAATCAGCCCCAGCATTTT	CASSLGRAYNQPQHF
few	.	TRBV7-9	TRBJ1-4	TGTGCCACGCGACCGCCCGGAGCTAATGAAAAACTGTTTTTT	CATRPPGANEKLFF
few	TRBD1	TRBV5-1	TRBJ1-2	TGCGCCAGCAGCACCGATCCGGGACAGGACTATGGCTACACCTTC	CASSTDPGQDYGYTF
.	.	TRBV14	TRBJ1-6	TGTGCCAGCAGCCAATACGGGGATTCACCCCTCCACTTT	CASSQYGDSPLHF
once	.	TRBV5-1	TRBJ2-3	TGCGCCAGCAGCCCCTTCAGCGGGGATCGCCTTCGGGGGGCTACGCAGTATTTT	CASSPFSGDRLRGATQYF
.	.	TRBV19	TRBJ2-1	TGTGCCAGTAGTATCCGGGGAGGAGAGTCCAATGAGCAGTTCTTC	CASSIRGGESNEQFF
.	TRBD1	TRBV7-9	TRBJ1-2	TGTGCCAGCAGCTTAGGTTTTCGGACAGGGGATGGCTACACCTTC	CASSLGFRTGDGYTF
.	TRBD1	TRBV7-2	TRBJ1-1	TGTGCCAGCAGCTTTGACAGGGGAATAGAAGCTTTCTTT	CASSFDRGIEAFF
.	.	TRBV3-1/TRBV3-2	TRBJ2-5	TGTGCCAGCAGTCCCCAGGGTAGCATAGAGACCCAGTACTTC	CASSPQGSIETQYF
.	.	TRBV6-4	TRBJ1-5	TGTGCCAGCAGTGAAAGGGCTAATCAGCCCCAGCATTTT	CASSERANQPQHF
few	.	TRBV27	TRBJ1-5	TGTGCCAGCAGTAAACAGGGATTGAGCAATCAGCCCCAGCATTTT	CASSKQGLSNQPQHF
.	TRBD1	TRBV24-1	TRBJ2-2	TGTGCCACCAGTGATTCACAGGGGAACTTGATTACCGGGGAGCTGTTTTTT	CATSDSQGNLITGELFF
.	.	TRBV3-1/TRBV3-2	TRBJ1-5	TGTGCCAGCAGCCAAGACTATGGGCCCAATCAGCCCCAGCATTTT	CASSQDYGPNQPQHF
.	.	TRBV7-2	TRBJ1-1	TGTGCCAGCAGCAAACCGACAGCCATGAACACTGAAGCTTTCTTT	CASSKPTAMNTEAFF
.	.	TRBV7-3	TRBJ2-2	TGTGCCAGCAGCTCTCAGGGAACGGGCGGGGAGCTGTTTTTT	CASSSQGTGGELFF
.	.	TRBV21-1	TRBJ2-7	TGTGCCAGCAGCAAAGTCCCACAGGGGGCCTCCTACGAGCAGTACTTC	CASSKVPQGASYEQYF
.	TRBD2	TRBV7-9	TRBJ2-3	TGTGCCAGCAGCTTCCCGACTAGCGGGGGGGCGGATACGCAGTATTTT	CASSFPTSGGADTQYF
.	.	TRBV7-9	TRBJ2-1	TGTGCCAGCAGCTCGGACTGGGATTACAATGAGCAGTTCTTC	CASSSDWDYNEQFF
.	.	TRBV6-2/TRBV6-3	TRBJ1-2	TGTGCCAGCAGTCCGAACCCGCTCGGGATTTATGGCTACACCTTC	CASSPNPLGIYGYTF
.	.	TRBV10-2	TRBJ1-1	TGCGCCAGCAGTGACCTGACCGGGGGAGCTTTCTTT	CASSDLTGGAFF
.	.	TRBV3-1/TRBV3-2	TRBJ1-1	TGTGCCAGCAGCCAACGAGGGGGCACTGAAGCTTTCTTT	CASSQRGGTEAFF
.	TRBD1	TRBV18	TRBJ2-3	TGTGCCAGCTCACCAACGACAGGGGTCAGGCATACGCAGTATTTT	CASSPTTGVRHTQYF
.	.	TRBV12-3/TRBV12-4	TRBJ1-5	TGTGCCAGCAGTACCAGGGGTCAGCCCCAGCATTTT	CASSTRGQPQHF
.	.	TRBV5-6	TRBJ1-2	TGTGCCACCATTCCGGGGGGAGCTAACTATGGCTACACCTTC	CATIPGGANYGYTF
.	.	TRBV12-5	TRBJ2-7	TGTGCTAGTGACCGAGACGGTGCCTCTCCGGGCGAGCAGTACTTC	CASDRDGASPGEQYF
.	TRBD1	TRBV19	TRBJ1-4	TGTGCCAGTAGTATCCAGGGGGCGGAAAAACTGTTTTTT	CASSIQGAEKLFF
.	.	TRBV5-1	TRBJ1-6	TGCGCCAGCAGCTCAAGAGCCTCTCCCCGGGTCAACAAGACACCCCTCCACTTT	CASSSRASPRVNKTPLHF
.	.	TRBV29-1	TRBJ2-5	TGCAGCGCCCATGGGGGGCGGGGGGAGACCCAGTACTTC	CSAHGGRGETQYF